The 8 T cell receptor beta chains presented below share a single source sample, sequenced in a study of T-cell reconstitution after alpha-beta-depleted transplantation in children. Unique molecular identifiers tagged the TCRbeta library. TCRdb re-called the PCR reads through MiXCR, storing one row per CDR3 protein. The sample lists about 460,000 distinct CDR3 sequences; roughly 10% were seen once. The sample in question was PBMCs, mostly from graft donor cells, obtained 180 days after TCRalphabeta/CD19-depleted stem cell transplant. Receptor source: a female patient aged 2-10 years who had a stem cell transplant for aplastic anemia, so the T cells may come from the graft donor.

A remark on this clonotype: The germline gene is not matched at one end of the junction; a read error may be the cause. The rearrangement uses TRBV13 and TRBJ1-4; weak D call: TRBD1 (5 bases). Germline V gives CDR1 PRHDT, CDR2 FYEKMQ (reference sequence). The CDR3 contains 15 residues. The CDR3, as DNA: TGTGCCGGCAGCCTCCTTCAGGGATCCTTTAAAAAACTGTTTTTT. Its translation is CAGSLLQGSFKKLFF.

This clonotype was counted only a few times. V is TRBV27 and J is TRBJ2-7; TRBD2 agrees at 11 bases. This CDR3 spans 14 amino acids. Germline CDR1 is MNHEY and CDR2 is SMNVEV (reference sequence). Losses at the gene ends were 6 bases for V and 4 bases for J; bases not matched to a gene: 5. The CDR3 coding sequence is TGTGCCAGCAGCGTACTAGCGGGAGTGTACGAGCAGTACTTC. It translates to CASSVLAGVYEQYF.

In this sample, this clonotype turned up a few times. The chain recombines TRBV20-1 with TRBJ2-7; maybe TRBD2 (8 bases). The V gene's germline CDR1 is DFQATT and CDR2 SNEGSKA (reference sequence). There are 18 residues in the CDR3. Trimming left V 1 base short and J 4 bases short, with 26 bases between. CDR3 in amino acids: CSARAGERGRLAPYEQYF. CDR3 nucleotide sequence: TGCAGTGCTAGAGCCGGGGAGAGGGGGCGACTAGCGCCTTACGAGCAGTACTTC.

J is TRBJ1-6 and V is TRBV27; tentative D call: TRBD1 (6 bases). Trimming stripped 6 bases from V and 7 bases from J, with 19 bases between. In germline, CDR1 is MNHEY, CDR2 SMNVEV (reference sequence). The CDR3 runs to 16 residues. CDR3 region: CASRTIQQGMNSPLHF. CDR3 nucleotides: TGTGCCAGCAGGACTATCCAACAGGGTATGAATTCACCCCTCCACTTT.

V is TRBV5-6 and J is TRBJ2-1, with a tentative D call TRBD1 (6 bases). Trimming removed 4 bases at V and 0 bases at J, with 11 bases between. Germline CDR1 is SGHDT and CDR2 is YYEEEE. The CDR3 loop spans 15 amino acids. DNA for the CDR3: TGTGCCAGCAGCCTTCCGACAGGCTCCTACAATGAGCAGTTCTTC. Protein sequence: CASSLPTGSYNEQFF.

This chain joins TRBV6-2 or TRBV6-3 and TRBJ2-3; unclear D gene. Germline CDR1 is MNHEY and CDR2 is SVGEGT. The CDR3 is 15 amino acids. V was trimmed by 5 bases and J by 0 bases, leaving 12 bases between them. The CDR3 loop is CASSPTSSSTDTQYF. For the CDR3, the DNA is TGTGCCAGCAGTCCTACGAGTTCTAGCACAGATACGCAGTATTTT.

This clonotype has just a few counts. The CDR3 loop reads CASSLLFRADGYQETQYF. The CDR3 DNA is TGTGCCAGCAGCTTGCTATTTCGGGCCGACGGCTACCAAGAGACCCAGTACTTC. The V call is TRBV5-4, the J call TRBJ2-5; no clear D. CDR1 is SGHNT, CDR2 YYREEE, per germline (reference sequence). The CDR3 has 18 amino acids. With 1 base removed from V and 0 bases from J, the gap between germline ends came to 19 bases.

V usage is TRBV12-3 or TRBV12-4 and J usage is TRBJ2-5; D ambiguous. The V gene lost 2 bases and the J gene lost 2 bases, with 6 bases spanning the gap. This CDR3 is 13 amino acids long. CDR3 loop: CASSLRLQETQYF. DNA of the CDR3: TGTGCCAGCAGTTTACGGTTGCAAGAGACCCAGTACTTC.